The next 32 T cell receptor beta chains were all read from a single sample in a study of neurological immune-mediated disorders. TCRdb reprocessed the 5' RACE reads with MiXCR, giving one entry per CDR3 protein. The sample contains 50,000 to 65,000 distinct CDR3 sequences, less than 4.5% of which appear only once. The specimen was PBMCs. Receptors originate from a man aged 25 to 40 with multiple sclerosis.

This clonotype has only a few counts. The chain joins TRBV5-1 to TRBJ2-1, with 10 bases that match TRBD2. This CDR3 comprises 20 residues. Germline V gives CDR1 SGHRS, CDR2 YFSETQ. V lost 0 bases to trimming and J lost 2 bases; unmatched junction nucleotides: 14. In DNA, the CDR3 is TGCGCCAGCAGCTTGGCGGGGACTTCATTAGCGGGAGGACCCTACAATGAGCAGTTCTTC. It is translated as CASSLAGTSLAGGPYNEQFF.

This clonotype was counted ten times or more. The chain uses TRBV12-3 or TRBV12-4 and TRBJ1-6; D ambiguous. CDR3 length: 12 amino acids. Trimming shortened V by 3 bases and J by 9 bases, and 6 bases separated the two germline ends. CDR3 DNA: TGTGCCAGCAGTTTCGGCTTTTCACCCCTCCACTTT. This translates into CASSFGFSPLHF.

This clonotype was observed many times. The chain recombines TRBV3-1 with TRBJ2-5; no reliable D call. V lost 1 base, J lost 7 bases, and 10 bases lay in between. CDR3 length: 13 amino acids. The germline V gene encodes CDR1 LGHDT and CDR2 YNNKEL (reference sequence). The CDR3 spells CASSQGNLGTQYF. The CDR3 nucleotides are TGTGCCAGCAGCCAAGGAAACCTCGGGACCCAGTACTTC.

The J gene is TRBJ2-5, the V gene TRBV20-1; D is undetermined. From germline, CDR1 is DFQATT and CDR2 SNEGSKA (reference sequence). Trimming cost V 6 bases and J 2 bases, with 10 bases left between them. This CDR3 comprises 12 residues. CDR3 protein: CSASTSQETQYF. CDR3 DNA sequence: TGCAGTGCCTCGACTTCACAAGAGACCCAGTACTTC.

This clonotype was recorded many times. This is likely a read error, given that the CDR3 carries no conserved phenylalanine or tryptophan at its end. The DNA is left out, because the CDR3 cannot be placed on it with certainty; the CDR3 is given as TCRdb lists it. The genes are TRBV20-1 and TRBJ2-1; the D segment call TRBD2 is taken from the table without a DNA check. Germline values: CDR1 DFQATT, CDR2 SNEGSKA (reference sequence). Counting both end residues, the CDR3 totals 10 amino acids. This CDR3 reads CSARGVREVI.

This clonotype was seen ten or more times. CDR3 amino acids: CASSVEGNPGGYGYTF. The CDR3 DNA follows: TGTGCCAGCAGCGTAGAAGGCAACCCAGGAGGCTATGGCTACACCTTC. The gene calls are TRBV9 and TRBJ1-2; D call uncertain. The germline V gene has CDR1 SGDLS and CDR2 YYNGEE. The CDR3 totals 16 residues. V lost 0 bases and J lost 4, with 16 bases in between.

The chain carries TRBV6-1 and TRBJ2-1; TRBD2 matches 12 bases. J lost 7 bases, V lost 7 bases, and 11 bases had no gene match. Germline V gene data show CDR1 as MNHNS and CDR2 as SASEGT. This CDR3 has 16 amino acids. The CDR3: CASTEVTSGSRNEQFF. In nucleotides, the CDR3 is TGTGCCAGCACAGAGGTGACTAGCGGGAGTCGAAATGAGCAGTTCTTC.

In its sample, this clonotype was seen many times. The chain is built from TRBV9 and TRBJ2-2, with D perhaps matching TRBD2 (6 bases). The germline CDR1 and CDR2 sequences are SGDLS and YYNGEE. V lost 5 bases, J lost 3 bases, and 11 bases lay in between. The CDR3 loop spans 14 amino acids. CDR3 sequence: CASRRRVDTGELFF. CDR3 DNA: TGTGCCAGCAGGAGGAGGGTAGACACCGGGGAGCTGTTTTTT.

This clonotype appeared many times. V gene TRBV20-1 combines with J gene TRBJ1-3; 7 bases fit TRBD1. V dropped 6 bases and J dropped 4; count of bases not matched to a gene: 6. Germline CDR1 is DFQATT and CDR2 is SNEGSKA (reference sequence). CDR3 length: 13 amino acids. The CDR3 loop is CSARRTGGNTIYF. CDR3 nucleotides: TGCAGTGCCCGGCGGACAGGAGGAAACACCATATATTTT.

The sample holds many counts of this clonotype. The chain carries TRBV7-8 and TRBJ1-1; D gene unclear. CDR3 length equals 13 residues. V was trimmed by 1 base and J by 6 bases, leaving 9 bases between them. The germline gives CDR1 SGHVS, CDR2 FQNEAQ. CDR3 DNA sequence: TGTGCCAGCAGCTTAGGGTCTGTCGCTGAAGCTTTCTTT. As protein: CASSLGSVAEAFF.

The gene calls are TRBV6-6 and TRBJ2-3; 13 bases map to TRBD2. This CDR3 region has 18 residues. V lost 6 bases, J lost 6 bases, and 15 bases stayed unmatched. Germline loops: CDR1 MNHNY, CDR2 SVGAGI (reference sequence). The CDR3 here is CASRGLAGVSTNPDTQYF. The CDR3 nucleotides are TGTGCCAGCAGAGGACTAGCGGGAGTATCGACTAATCCTGATACGCAGTATTTT.

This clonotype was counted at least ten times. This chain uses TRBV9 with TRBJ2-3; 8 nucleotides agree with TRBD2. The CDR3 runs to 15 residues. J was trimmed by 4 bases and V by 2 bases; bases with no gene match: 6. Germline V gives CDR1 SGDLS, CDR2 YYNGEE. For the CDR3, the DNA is TGTGCCAGCAGCGTCGGTAGCGGGACCTCAGATACGCAGTATTTT. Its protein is CASSVGSGTSDTQYF.

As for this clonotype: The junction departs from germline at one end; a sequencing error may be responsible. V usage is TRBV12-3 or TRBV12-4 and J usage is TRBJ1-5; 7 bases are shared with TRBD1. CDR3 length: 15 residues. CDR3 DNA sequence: TGTGCCAGCAGTTTTTCTCTAGGGGGCAATCAGCCCCAGAATTTT. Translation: CASSFSLGGNQPQNF.

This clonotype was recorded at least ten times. This CDR3 reads CSAEQGARETQYF. In DNA form, the CDR3 reads TGCAGTGCGGAACAGGGGGCCAGGGAGACCCAGTACTTC. This chain joins TRBV20-1 and TRBJ2-5, with 9 bases that match TRBD1. This CDR3 comprises 13 residues. Germline CDR1 and CDR2: DFQATT and SNEGSKA (reference sequence). Losses at the gene ends were 6 bases for V and 5 bases for J; bases not matched to a gene: 7.

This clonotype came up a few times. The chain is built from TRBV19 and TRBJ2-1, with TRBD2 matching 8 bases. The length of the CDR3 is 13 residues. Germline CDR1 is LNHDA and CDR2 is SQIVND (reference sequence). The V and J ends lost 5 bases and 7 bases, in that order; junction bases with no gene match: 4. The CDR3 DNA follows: TGTGCCAGTAGTTTCGGGGGGGGAAATGAGCAGTTCTTC. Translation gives CASSFGGGNEQFF. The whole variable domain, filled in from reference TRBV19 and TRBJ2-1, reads DGGITQSPKYLFRKEGQNVTLSCEQNLNHDAMYWYRQDPGQGLRLIYYSQIVNDFQKGDIAEGYSVSREKKESFPLTVTSAQKNPTAFYLCASSFGGGNEQFFGPGTRLTVL.

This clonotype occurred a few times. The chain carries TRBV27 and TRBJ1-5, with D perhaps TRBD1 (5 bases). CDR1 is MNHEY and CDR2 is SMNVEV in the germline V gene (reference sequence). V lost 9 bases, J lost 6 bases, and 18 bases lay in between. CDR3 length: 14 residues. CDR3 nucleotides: TGTGCCAGTGCGGGACGCTTGGGCGTTCAGCCCCAGCATTTT. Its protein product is CASAGRLGVQPQHF.

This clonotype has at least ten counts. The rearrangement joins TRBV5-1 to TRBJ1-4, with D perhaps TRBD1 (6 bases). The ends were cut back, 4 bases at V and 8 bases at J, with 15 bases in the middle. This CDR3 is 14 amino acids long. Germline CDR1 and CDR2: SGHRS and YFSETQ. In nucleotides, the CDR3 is TGCGCCAGCAGCCTCGGGGGGCTTGGGGAAAAACTGTTTTTT. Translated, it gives CASSLGGLGEKLFF.

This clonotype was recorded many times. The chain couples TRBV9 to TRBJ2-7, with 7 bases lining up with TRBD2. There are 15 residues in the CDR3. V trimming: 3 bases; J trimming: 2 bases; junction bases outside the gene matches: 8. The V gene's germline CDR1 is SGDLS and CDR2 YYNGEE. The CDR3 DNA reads TGTGCCAGCAGCGCCGGGGCGGGAGAGGCCTACGAGCAGTACTTC. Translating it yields CASSAGAGEAYEQYF.

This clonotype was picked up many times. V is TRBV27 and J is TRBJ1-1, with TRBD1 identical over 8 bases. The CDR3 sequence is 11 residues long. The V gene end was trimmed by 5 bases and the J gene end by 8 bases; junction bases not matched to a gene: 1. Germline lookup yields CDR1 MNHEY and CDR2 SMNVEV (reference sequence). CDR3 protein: CASSAGGEAFF. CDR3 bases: TGTGCCAGCAGTGCAGGGGGCGAAGCTTTCTTT.

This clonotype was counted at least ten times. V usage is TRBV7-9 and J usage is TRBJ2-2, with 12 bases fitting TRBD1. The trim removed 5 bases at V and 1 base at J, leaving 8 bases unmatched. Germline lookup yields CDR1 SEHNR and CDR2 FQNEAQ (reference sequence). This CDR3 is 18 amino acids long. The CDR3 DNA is TGTGCCAGCAGCCTCGGGACAGGGGGCATTTGGAACACCGGGGAGCTGTTTTTT. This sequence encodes CASSLGTGGIWNTGELFF.

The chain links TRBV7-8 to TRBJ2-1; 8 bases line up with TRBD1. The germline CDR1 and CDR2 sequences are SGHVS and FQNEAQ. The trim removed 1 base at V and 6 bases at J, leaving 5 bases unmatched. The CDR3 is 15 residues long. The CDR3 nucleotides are TGTGCCAGCAGCTTAGGCGGACAGGGAGGCAATGAGCAGTTCTTC. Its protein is CASSLGGQGGNEQFF.

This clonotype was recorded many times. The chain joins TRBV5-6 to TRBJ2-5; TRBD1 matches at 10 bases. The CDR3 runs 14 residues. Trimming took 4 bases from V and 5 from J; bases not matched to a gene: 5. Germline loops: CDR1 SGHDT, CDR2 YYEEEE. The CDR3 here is CASSRGQGSETQYF. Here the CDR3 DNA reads TGTGCCAGCAGCAGGGGACAGGGGAGCGAGACCCAGTACTTC.

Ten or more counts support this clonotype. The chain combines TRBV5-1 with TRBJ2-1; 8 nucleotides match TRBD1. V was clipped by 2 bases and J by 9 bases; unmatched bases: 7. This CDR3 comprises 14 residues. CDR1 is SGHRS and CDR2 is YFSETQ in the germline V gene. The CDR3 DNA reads TGCGCCAGCAGCTTCAGACAGGGGACCGGTGAGCAGTTCTTC. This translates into CASSFRQGTGEQFF.

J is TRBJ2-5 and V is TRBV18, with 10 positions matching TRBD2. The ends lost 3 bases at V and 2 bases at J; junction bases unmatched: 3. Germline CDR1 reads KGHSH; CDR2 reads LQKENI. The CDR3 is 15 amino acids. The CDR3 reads CASSPGLATQETQYF. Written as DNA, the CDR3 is TGTGCCAGCTCACCGGGACTAGCGACGCAAGAGACCCAGTACTTC.

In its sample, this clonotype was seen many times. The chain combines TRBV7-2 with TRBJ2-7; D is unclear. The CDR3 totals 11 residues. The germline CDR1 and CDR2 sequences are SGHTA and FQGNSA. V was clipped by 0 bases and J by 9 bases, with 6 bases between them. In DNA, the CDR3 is TGTGCCAGCAGCTTAGCTGAGACGCAGTACTTC. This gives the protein CASSLAETQYF.

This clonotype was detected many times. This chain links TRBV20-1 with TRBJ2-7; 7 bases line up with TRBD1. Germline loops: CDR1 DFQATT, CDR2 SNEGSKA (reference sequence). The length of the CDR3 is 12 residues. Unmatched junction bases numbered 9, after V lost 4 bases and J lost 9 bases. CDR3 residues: CSATNEHRGQYF. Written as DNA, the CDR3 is TGCAGTGCTACAAACGAACACAGGGGGCAGTACTTC.

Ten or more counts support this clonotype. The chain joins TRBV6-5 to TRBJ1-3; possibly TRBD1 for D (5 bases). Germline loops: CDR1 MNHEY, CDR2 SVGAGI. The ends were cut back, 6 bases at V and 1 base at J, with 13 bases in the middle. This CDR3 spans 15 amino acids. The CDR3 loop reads CASRVTDSSGNTIYF. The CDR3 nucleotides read TGTGCCAGCAGAGTAACAGACAGTTCTGGAAACACCATATATTTT.

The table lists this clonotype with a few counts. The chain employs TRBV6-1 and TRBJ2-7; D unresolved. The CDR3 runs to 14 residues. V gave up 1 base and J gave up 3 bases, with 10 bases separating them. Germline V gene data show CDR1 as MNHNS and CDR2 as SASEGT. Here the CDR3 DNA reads TGTGCCAGCAGTGAAGTGCCCCAGGACTACGAGCAGTACTTC. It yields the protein CASSEVPQDYEQYF.

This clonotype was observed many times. CDR3 residues: CASSSRSGVNTEAFF. The DNA of the CDR3 is TGTGCCAGCAGTTCCCGGTCAGGGGTGAACACTGAAGCTTTCTTT. The rearrangement links TRBV12-3 or TRBV12-4 to TRBJ1-1, with D possibly matching TRBD1 (6 bases). The CDR3 has 15 amino acids. V was trimmed by 4 bases and J by 0 bases, leaving 12 bases between them.

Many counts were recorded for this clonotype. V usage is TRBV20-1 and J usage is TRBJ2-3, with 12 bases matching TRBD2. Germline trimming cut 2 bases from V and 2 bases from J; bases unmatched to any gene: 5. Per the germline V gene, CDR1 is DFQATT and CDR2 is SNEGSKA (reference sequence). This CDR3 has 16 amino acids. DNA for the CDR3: TGCAGTGCTAGAAACCTAGCGGGAGGGGACACAGATACGCAGTATTTT. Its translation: CSARNLAGGDTDTQYF.

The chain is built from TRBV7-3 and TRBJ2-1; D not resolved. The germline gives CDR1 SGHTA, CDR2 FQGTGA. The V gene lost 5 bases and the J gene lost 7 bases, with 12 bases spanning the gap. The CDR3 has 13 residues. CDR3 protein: CASSPERTNEQFF. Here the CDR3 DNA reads TGTGCCAGCAGCCCCGAACGCACTAATGAGCAGTTCTTC.

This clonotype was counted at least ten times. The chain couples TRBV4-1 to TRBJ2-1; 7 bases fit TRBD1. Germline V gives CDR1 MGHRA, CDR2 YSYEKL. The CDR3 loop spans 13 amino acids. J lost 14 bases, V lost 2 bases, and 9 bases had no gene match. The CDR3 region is CASSQTGEGREFF. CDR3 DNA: TGCGCCAGCAGCCAAACAGGGGAAGGCCGAGAGTTCTTC.